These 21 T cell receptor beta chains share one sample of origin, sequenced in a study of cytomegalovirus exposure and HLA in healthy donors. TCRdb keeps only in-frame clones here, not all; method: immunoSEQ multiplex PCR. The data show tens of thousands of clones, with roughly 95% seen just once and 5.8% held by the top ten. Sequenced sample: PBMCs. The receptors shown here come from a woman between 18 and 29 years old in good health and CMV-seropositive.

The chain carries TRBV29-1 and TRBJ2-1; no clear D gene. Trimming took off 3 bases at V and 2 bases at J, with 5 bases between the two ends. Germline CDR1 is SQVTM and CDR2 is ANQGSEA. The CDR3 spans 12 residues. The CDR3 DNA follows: TGCAGCGTTGACTTAACCTACAATGAGCAGTTCTTC. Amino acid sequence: CSVDLTYNEQFF.

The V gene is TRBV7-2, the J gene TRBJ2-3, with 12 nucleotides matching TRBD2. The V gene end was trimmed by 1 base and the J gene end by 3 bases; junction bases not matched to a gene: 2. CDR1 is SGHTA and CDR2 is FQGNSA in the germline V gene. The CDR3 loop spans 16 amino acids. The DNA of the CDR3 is TGTGCCAGCAGCTTAGGACTAGCGGGGGAAACAGATACGCAGTATTTT. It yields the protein CASSLGLAGETDTQYF.

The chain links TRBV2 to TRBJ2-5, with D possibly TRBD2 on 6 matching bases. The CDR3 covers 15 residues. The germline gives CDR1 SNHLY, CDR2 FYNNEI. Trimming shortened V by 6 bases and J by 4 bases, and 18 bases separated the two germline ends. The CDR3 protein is CASRRRAEGGETQYF. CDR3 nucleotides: TGTGCCAGCAGGCGGAGAGCGGAGGGCGGAGAGACCCAGTACTTC.

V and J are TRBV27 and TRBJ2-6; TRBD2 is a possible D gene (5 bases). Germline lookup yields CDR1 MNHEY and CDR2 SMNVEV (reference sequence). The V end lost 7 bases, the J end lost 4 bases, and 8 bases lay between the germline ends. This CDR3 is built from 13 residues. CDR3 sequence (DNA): TGTGCCAGCACCCCGGGGGGGGCCAACGTCCTGACTTTC. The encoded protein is CASTPGGANVLTF.

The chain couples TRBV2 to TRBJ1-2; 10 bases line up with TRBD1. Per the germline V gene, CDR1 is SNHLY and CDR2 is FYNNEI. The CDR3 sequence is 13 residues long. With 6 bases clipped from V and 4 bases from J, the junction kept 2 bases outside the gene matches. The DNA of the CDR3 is TGTGCCAGCAGGGGGGACAGGGGCTATGGCTACACCTTC. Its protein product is CASRGDRGYGYTF.

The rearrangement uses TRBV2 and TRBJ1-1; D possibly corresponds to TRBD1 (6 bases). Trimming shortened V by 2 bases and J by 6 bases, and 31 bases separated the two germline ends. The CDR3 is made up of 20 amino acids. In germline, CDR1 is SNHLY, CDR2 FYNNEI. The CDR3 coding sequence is TGTGCCAGCAGTGAATCGGTAGGGGGAACAGGGTGGCTCTTGAGTGCTGAAGCTTTCTTT. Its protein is CASSESVGGTGWLLSAEAFF.

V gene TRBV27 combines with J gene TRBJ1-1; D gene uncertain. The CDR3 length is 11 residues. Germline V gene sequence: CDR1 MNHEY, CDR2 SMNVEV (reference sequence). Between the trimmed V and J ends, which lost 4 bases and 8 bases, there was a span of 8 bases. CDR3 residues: CASSYGREAFF. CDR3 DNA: TGTGCCAGCAGTTACGGCAGGGAAGCTTTCTTT.

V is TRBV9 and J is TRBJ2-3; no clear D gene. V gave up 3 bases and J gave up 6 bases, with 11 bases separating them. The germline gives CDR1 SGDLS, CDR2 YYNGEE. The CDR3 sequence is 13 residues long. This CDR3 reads CASSETFPDTQYF. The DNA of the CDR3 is TGTGCCAGCAGCGAAACATTCCCCGATACGCAGTATTTT.

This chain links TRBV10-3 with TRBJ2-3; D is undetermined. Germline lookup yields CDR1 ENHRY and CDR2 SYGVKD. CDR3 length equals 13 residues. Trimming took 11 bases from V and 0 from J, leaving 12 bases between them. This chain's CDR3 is CALSATSTDTQYF. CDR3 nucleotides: TGTGCCCTGTCAGCGACTAGCACAGATACGCAGTATTTT.

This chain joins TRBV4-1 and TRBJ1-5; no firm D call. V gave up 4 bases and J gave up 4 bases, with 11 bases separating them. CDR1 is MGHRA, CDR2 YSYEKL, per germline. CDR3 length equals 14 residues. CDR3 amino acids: CASSPEGWNQPQHF. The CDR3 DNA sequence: TGCGCCAGCAGCCCCGAGGGTTGGAATCAGCCCCAGCATTTT.

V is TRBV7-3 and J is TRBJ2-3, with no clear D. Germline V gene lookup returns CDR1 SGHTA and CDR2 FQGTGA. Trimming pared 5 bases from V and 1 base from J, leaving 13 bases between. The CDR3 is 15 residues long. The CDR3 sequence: CASSQVTSGTDTQYF. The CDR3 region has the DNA TGTGCCAGCAGCCAGGTGACGTCTGGCACAGATACGCAGTATTTT.

CDR3: CASSKGVASGPQETQYF. In DNA, the CDR3 is TGTGCCAGTAGTAAAGGTGTGGCTAGCGGGCCCCAAGAGACCCAGTACTTC. The chain couples TRBV19 to TRBJ2-5, with 8 bases aligning to TRBD2. Germline V lookup: CDR1 LNHDA, CDR2 SQIVND (reference sequence). V was pared by 4 bases and J by 1 base, with 11 bases of the junction left unmatched. CDR3 length: 17 amino acids.

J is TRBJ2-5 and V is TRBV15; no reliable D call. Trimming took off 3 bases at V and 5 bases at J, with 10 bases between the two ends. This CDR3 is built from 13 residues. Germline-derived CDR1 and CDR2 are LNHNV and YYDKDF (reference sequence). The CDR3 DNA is TGTGCCACCAGCAGTCCTGCGAGGGAGACCCAGTACTTC. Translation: CATSSPARETQYF.

In DNA form, the CDR3 reads TGTGCCAGCGGGGGACGGGCGGGAAGGCCTGAAGCTTTCTTT. Protein product: CASGGRAGRPEAFF. The chain employs TRBV27 and TRBJ1-1, with a weak D call TRBD1 (5 bases). The V gene's germline CDR1 is MNHEY and CDR2 SMNVEV (reference sequence). The CDR3 has 14 residues. V gave up 8 bases and J gave up 6 bases, with 19 bases separating them.

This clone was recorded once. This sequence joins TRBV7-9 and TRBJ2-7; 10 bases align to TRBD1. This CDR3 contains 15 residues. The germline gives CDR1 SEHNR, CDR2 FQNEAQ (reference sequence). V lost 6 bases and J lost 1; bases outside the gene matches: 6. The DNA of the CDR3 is TGTGCCAGCAGGGGACAGGGGATGGAGTCCTACGAGCAGTACTTC. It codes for CASRGQGMESYEQYF.

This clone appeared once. For the CDR3, the DNA is TGTGCCATCAGTGAGTTCGTACGCGACAATGAGCAGTTCTTC. Encoded protein: CAISEFVRDNEQFF. The chain couples TRBV10-3 to TRBJ2-1; D is uncertain. The V end lost 1 base, the J end lost 5 bases, and 9 bases lay between the germline ends. This CDR3 contains 14 residues. Per germline, CDR1 ENHRY and CDR2 SYGVKD.

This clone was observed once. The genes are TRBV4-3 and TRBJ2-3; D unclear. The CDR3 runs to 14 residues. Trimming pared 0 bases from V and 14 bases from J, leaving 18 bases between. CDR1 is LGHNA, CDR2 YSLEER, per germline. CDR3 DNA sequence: TGCGCCAGCAGCCAAGATCGGGTGTCGAGGATCCTGTATTTT. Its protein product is CASSQDRVSRILYF.

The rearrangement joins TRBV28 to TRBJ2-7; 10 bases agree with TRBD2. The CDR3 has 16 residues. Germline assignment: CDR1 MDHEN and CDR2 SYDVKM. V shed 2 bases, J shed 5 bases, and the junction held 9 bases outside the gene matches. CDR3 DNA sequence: TGTGCCAGCAGTTTACCTACAGCGGGAGGGACGGACGAGCAGTACTTC. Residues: CASSLPTAGGTDEQYF.

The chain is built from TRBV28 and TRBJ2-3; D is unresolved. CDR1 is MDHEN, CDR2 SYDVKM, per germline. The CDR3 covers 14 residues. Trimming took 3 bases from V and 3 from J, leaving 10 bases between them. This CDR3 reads CASSLGVRTDTQYF. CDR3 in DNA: TGTGCCAGCAGTTTGGGCGTTAGAACAGATACGCAGTATTTT. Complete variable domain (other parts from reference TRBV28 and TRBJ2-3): DVKVTQSSRYLVKRTGEKVFLECVQDMDHENMFWYRQDPGLGLRLIYFSYDVKMKEKGDIPEGYSVSREKKERFSLILESASTNQTSMYLCASSLGVRTDTQYFGPGTRLTVL.

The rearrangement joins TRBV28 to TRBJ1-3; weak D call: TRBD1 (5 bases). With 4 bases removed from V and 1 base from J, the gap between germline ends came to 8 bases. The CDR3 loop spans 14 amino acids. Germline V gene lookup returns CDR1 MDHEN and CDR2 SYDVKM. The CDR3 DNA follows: TGTGCCAGCAGTTCAGGGTCGTCTGGAAACACCATATATTTT. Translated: CASSSGSSGNTIYF.

The CDR3 nucleotides read TGCGCCTCACGACAGCCTAATCAGCCCCAGCATTTT. Its translation: CASRQPNQPQHF. The genes are TRBV10-1 and TRBJ1-5; possible D gene TRBD1, 5 bases. Germline V gene lookup returns CDR1 WNHNN and CDR2 SYGVQD (reference sequence). There are 12 residues in the CDR3. Trimming stripped 11 bases from V and 4 bases from J, with 12 bases between.